The rows below give T cell receptor beta chains drawn from one sample of a study of blood T cell repertoires in COVID-19. Profiled with immunoSEQ multiplex PCR; TCRdb holds only in-frame clones, not every one. The top ten hold 10% to 15% of the sample, which has some 150,000 clones, 80% seen once. The sample consisted of peripheral blood. Source of these receptors: a man aged 55 to 70 with active or convalescent COVID-19. Both conserved end residues are part of each CDR3. D genes are given only for firm matches. Size is stated for part of the rows, as once, few or many counts, or as a class when the clone is expanded.

clone_size	d_call	v_call	j_call	cdr3_aa	cdr3_nt
.	.	TRBV15	TRBJ2-1	CATSGLGRRPGNEQFF	TGTGCCACCAGCGGGCTAGGCAGGCGCCCAGGGAATGAGCAGTTCTTC
.	.	TRBV5-1	TRBJ2-6	CASSPQGGSGANVLTF	TGCGCCAGCAGCCCCCAGGGTGGCTCTGGGGCCAACGTCCTGACTTTC
.	.	TRBV4-3	TRBJ2-5	CASSQEGQGQETQYF	TGCGCCAGCAGCCAAGAAGGGCAGGGCCAAGAGACCCAGTACTTC
.	.	TRBV13	TRBJ2-4	CASSFPGVENIQYF	TGTGCCAGCAGCTTCCCCGGAGTGGAAAACATTCAGTACTTC
.	TRBD1	TRBV19	TRBJ1-2	CAIVGTGNYGYTF	TGTGCCATCGTCGGGACAGGCAACTATGGCTACACCTTC
.	.	TRBV2	TRBJ2-3	CASSETQKKDTQYF	TGTGCCAGCAGTGAAACTCAAAAGAAAGATACGCAGTATTTT
.	.	TRBV27	TRBJ2-3	CASSLGQATDTQYF	TGTGCCAGCAGTTTGGGCCAAGCCACAGATACGCAGTATTTT
.	TRBD2	TRBV5-6	TRBJ2-3	CASSREGGDTQYF	TGTGCCAGCAGCCGGGAGGGTGGAGATACGCAGTATTTT
once	TRBD1	TRBV30	TRBJ2-7	CAWSSGQGKNEQYF	TGTGCCTGGAGCTCCGGACAGGGAAAAAACGAGCAGTACTTC
.	TRBD2	TRBV5-5	TRBJ2-7	CASSFEGTSGAYEQYF	TGTGCCAGCAGCTTCGAGGGGACTAGCGGGGCCTACGAGCAGTACTTC
once	.	TRBV24-1	TRBJ1-1	CATSEPGRPEAFF	TGTGCCACCAGTGAACCAGGGCGACCTGAAGCTTTCTTT
.	.	TRBV14	TRBJ2-4	CASSQNSLAKNIQYF	TGTGCCAGCAGCCAGAACAGCCTAGCCAAAAACATTCAGTACTTC
.	.	TRBV19	TRBJ1-2	CASSQAQNNYGYTF	TGTGCCAGTAGTCAGGCACAGAATAACTATGGCTACACCTTC
.	.	TRBV5-1	TRBJ2-3	CASSLAGITDTQYF	TGCGCCAGCAGCTTGGCGGGAATTACAGATACGCAGTATTTT
.	.	TRBV5-4	TRBJ2-3	CASSFSSGNPDTQYF	TGTGCCAGCAGCTTCTCGTCAGGGAATCCAGATACGCAGTATTTT
few	TRBD2	TRBV4-1	TRBJ2-1	CASSQAEGGLYNEQFF	TGCGCCAGCAGCCAAGCAGAGGGAGGGTTGTACAATGAGCAGTTCTTC
.	.	TRBV7-3	TRBJ2-1	CASSLRRLAQNEQFF	TGTGCCAGCAGCTTAAGGCGGCTCGCGCAAAATGAGCAGTTCTTC
.	TRBD2	TRBV3-1/TRBV3-2	TRBJ2-1	CASSQSAGGYNEQFF	TGTGCCAGCAGCCAATCAGCGGGAGGCTACAATGAGCAGTTCTTC
.	TRBD1	TRBV9	TRBJ2-7	CASSGGTGGIYEQYF	TGTGCCAGCAGCGGCGGGACAGGCGGCATCTACGAGCAGTACTTC
.	TRBD1	TRBV5-4	TRBJ2-7	CASSLNLDRGHEQYF	TGTGCCAGCAGCCTAAATCTGGACAGGGGGCACGAGCAGTACTTC
once	TRBD2	TRBV5-5	TRBJ2-2	CASATSGANTGELFF	TGTGCCAGCGCGACTAGCGGAGCGAACACCGGGGAGCTGTTTTTT
.	.	TRBV12-5	TRBJ2-5	CASAPSVLRGETQYF	TGTGCTAGTGCCCCCTCGGTGCTGCGGGGAGAGACCCAGTACTTC
.	TRBD1	TRBV28	TRBJ1-1	CASSLSGQGRTEAFF	TGTGCCAGCAGTTTATCCGGACAGGGAAGGACTGAAGCTTTCTTT
once	.	TRBV4-2	TRBJ1-3	CASSQDTGSGNTIYF	TGTGCCAGCAGCCAAGATACGGGTTCTGGAAACACCATATATTTT
few	TRBD1	TRBV27	TRBJ1-2	CASSLLRTGMVGYTF	TGTGCCAGCAGTTTATTGCGGACAGGGATGGTTGGCTACACCTTC
.	.	TRBV5-1	TRBJ2-5	CASSLWGRGKETQYF	TGCGCCAGCAGCTTGTGGGGTAGGGGGAAAGAGACCCAGTACTTC
.	.	TRBV28	TRBJ1-2	CASTLGASFGYTF	TGTGCCAGCACCCTCGGAGCGAGTTTTGGCTACACCTTC
.	TRBD1	TRBV11-2	TRBJ1-1	CASSLEWAGGRTEAFF	TGTGCCAGCAGCTTAGAGTGGGCAGGGGGCAGGACTGAAGCTTTCTTT